This T cell receptor (beta chain) emerged from a study of blood T cell repertoires in COVID-19. Looked up from germline, CDR1 is SGHTA and CDR2 is FQGNSA. Trimming removed 5 bases at V and 3 bases at J, with 17 bases between. This CDR3 spans 15 amino acids. Produced via immunoSEQ multiplex PCR; TCRdb's table is partial and in-frame only. The sample has 130,000 or so clones, 88% seen once; the top ten hold less than 2%. The rearrangement links TRBV7-2 to TRBJ2-7; the D is unclear. The sequence was collected from a woman in her fifties or sixties with acute or convalescent COVID-19. Specimen: peripheral blood. This CDR3 reads CASSTASVGGYEQYF. The CDR3 DNA is TGTGCCAGCAGCACTGCTTCCGTCGGCGGCTACGAGCAGTACTTC.